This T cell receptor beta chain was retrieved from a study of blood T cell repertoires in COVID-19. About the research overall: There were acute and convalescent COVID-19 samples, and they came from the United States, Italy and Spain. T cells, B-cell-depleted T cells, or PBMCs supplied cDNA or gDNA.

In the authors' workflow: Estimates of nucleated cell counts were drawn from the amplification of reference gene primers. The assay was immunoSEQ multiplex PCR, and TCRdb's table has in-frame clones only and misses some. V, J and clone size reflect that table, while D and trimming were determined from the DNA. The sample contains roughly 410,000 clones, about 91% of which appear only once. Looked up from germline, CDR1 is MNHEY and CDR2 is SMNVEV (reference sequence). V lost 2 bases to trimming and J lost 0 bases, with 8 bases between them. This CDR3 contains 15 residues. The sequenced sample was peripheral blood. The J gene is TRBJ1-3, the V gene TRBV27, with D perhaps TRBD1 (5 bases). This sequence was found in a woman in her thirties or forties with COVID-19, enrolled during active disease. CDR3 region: CASSLAGYSGNTIYF. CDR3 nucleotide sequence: TGTGCCAGCAGTTTAGCAGGGTACTCTGGAAACACCATATATTTT.